The clone carrying this T cell receptor (beta chain) was detected only once. The PCR employed 60 Vbeta primers together with 13 Jbeta primers. The data were produced by immunoSEQ multiplex PCR, yet TCRdb's version contains in-frame clones alone and is incomplete. The data hold 200,000 or so clones, with just over 75% observed a single time. Trimming removed 3 bases from V and 0 bases from J; junction bases left unmatched: 1. The CDR3 runs 14 residues. Looked up from germline, CDR1 is SEHNR and CDR2 is FQNEAQ (reference sequence). This specimen belongs to a study of cytomegalovirus exposure and HLA in healthy donors.

The sequence derives from a man aged 18 to 35 in good health and CMV-seronegative. This chain joins TRBV7-9 and TRBJ2-7; 8 bases are a match to TRBD2. Sequenced sample: PBMCs. The CDR3 DNA follows: TGTGCCAGCAGCTTTAGCGGGAACTCCTACGAGCAGTACTTC. Translating it yields CASSFSGNSYEQYF.